The 3 T cell receptor beta chains below were found in one sample sequenced in a study of T cells after somatic rescue of genetic block (TCRdb year 2020). Libraries were built with the immunoSEQ multiplex PCR assay. This immuneACCESS table, as held by TCRdb, lists in-frame sequences with V and J called but not all clones. Of the missing ones, under half trace to an unresolved V gene in checked studies; the others have no known cause. The sample table records tens of thousands of clones; approximately 90% of these occur just once. The top ten hold roughly 3% of the sample. The sequenced material came from peripheral blood mononuclear cells (PBMCs). These receptor sequences come from a man aged 35 to 55.

CDR3 nucleotide sequence: TGTGCCTGGAGCGCGGGACAGATCAATTCACCCCTCCACTTT. Translated, it gives CAWSAGQINSPLHF. The chain combines TRBV30 with TRBJ1-6; 7 bases fit TRBD1. The length of the CDR3 is 14 residues. Germline loops: CDR1 GTSNPN, CDR2 SVGIG (reference sequence). J was trimmed by 7 bases and V by 3 bases; bases with no gene match: 6.

The chain recombines TRBV5-1 with TRBJ2-7, with 8 bases fitting TRBD1. This CDR3 comprises 12 residues. The germline gives CDR1 SGHRS, CDR2 YFSETQ. The ends lost 4 bases at V and 6 bases at J; junction bases unmatched: 3. The CDR3 sequence is CASSMTGVEQYF. The CDR3 coding sequence is TGCGCCAGCAGCATGACAGGGGTCGAGCAGTACTTC.

The gene calls are TRBV7-2 and TRBJ2-7; the match to TRBD2 covers 10 bases. Trimming cost V 1 base and J 5 bases; bases outside gene matches: 8. Looked up from germline, CDR1 is SGHTA and CDR2 is FQGNSA. The CDR3 has 16 residues. CDR3 residues: CASSLDLLAGADEQYF. The CDR3 nucleotides read TGTGCCAGCAGCTTAGATCTGCTAGCGGGAGCAGACGAGCAGTACTTC.